This TCR beta chain was captured by sequencing in a study of blood T cells in healthy people across ages. A sample-barcoded 5' primer and a J-beta primer mix were used in a second PCR of roughly 7 to 11 cycles. TCRdb analysed the 5' RACE reads with MiXCR anew, one entry per CDR3 protein. This table has about 640,000 distinct CDR3 sequences, about 53% appearing once. The specimen was blood. The TCR was taken from a man between 60 and 75 years old in good health.

CDR3 in amino acids: CASSLWQGSDTQYF. CDR3 in DNA: TGTGCCAGCAGTTTATGGCAGGGTTCAGATACGCAGTATTTT. The V gene is TRBV12-3 or TRBV12-4, the J gene TRBJ2-3; the D gene is possibly TRBD1 (5 bases). Trimming took 2 bases from V and 4 from J, leaving 10 bases between them. The CDR3 covers 14 residues.